The 2 T cell receptor beta chains below were found in one sample sequenced in a study of blood T cell repertoires in COVID-19. Sequenced by immunoSEQ multiplex PCR; TCRdb stores in-frame clones only, minus some. The sample shows roughly 40,000 clones, approximately 85% of them seen only once. The sequencing sample was made of peripheral blood. These receptors came from a woman of 80 years or more with acute or convalescent COVID-19.

The gene calls are TRBV4-1 and TRBJ2-7; TRBD2 might be the D (6 bases). The CDR3 covers 15 residues. The V gene lost 0 bases and the J gene lost 3 bases, with 12 bases spanning the gap. CDR1 MGHRA and CDR2 YSYEKL come from the germline V gene. The CDR3 loop reads CASSQENRESYEQYF. In DNA form, the CDR3 reads TGCGCCAGCAGCCAAGAGAACCGGGAGAGCTACGAGCAGTACTTC.

In the case of this clone: At one of its ends the junction is not consistent with the germline gene, which may arise from a read error. This sequence joins TRBV6-5 and TRBJ1-1; D uncertain. CDR1 and CDR2 from the germline V gene are MNHEY and SVGAGI. This CDR3 comprises 14 residues. The DNA for the CDR3 is TGTGCCAGCAGGTACTTAGATGGGAACACTGAAGCTTTCTTT. Its translation: CASRYLDGNTEAFF.